These T cell receptor beta chains were read from a single sample in a study of CD8 T cells in ankylosing spondylitis. TCRdb ran MiXCR on the 5' RACE reads and lists one entry per CDR3 protein. Counted here are a few hundred thousand distinct CDR3 sequences, 15% to 20% occurring once; the ten biggest clones make up approximately 0.93%. Sequencing was done on a sample of blood, either unsorted or a sorted T cell fraction (not recorded which). The receptors come from a male donor with ankylosing spondylitis. The CDR3 runs from the conserved cysteine through the conserved F or W. Clone size is shown for a subset of rows, as once, few, many or a class of expanded clone.

TRBV29-1	few	11	CSGQIQETQYF
TRBV6-5	-	15	CASSSGTGGRNTIYF
TRBV20-1	-	15	CSAPGRSGGAGEQFF
TRBV15	-	15	CATSRVQDIKETQYF
TRBV20-1	-	13	CSASWPSGNTIYF
TRBV20-1	-	18	CSAPGTSGRVMVYNEQFF
TRBV2	few	13	CASSGLAGVDEFF
TRBV5-1	-	11	CASSLLNIQYF
TRBV12-3/TRBV12-4	-	14	CASSGQGNNYGYTF
TRBV29-1	few	13	CSVEELAFETQYF
TRBV9	few	15	CASGASGNSYNEQFF
TRBV12-3/TRBV12-4	many	15	CASSTPGTGVQPQHF
TRBV24-1	few	16	CATSDARLAGEETQYF
TRBV15	-	17	CATSRTRSGVGYNEQFF
TRBV9	few	14	CASSVQGRENIQYF
TRBV20-1	-	16	CSARENSGGDTGELFF
TRBV20-1	-	14	CSAWDGSSYNEQFF
TRBV20-1	few	14	CSASRSSGKNEQFF
TRBV7-8	-	14	CASSSNRGNQPQHF
TRBV12-3/TRBV12-4	-	15	CASSSRGASIYEQYF
TRBV10-3	few	14	CAISEVMVERPQYF
TRBV5-1	-	16	CASSWGSAGLKETQYF